The 14 T cell receptor beta chains reported below all come from one sample, sequenced in a study of OX40 agonist ivuxolimab in advanced cancers. Produced via immunoSEQ multiplex PCR; TCRdb's table is partial and in-frame only. This table has tens of thousands of clones, about four fifths appearing once. The input for sequencing was CD4+ or CD8+ T cells sorted from blood, taken in a trial of the OX40 agonist ivuxolimab. The origin of the receptors is an adult with an advanced solid tumor such as melanoma, head and neck, liver or kidney cancer.

The gene calls are TRBV6-6 and TRBJ2-5; 10 positions agree with TRBD1. This CDR3 has 15 residues. J was trimmed by 1 base and V by 6 bases; bases with no gene match: 5. Germline lookup yields CDR1 MNHNY and CDR2 SVGAGI (reference sequence). In DNA, the CDR3 is TGTGCCAGCAGACCGGGACAGGGGCCCCAAGAGACCCAGTACTTC. Translating it yields CASRPGQGPQETQYF.

This clone has only a few counts. CDR3 sequence reads: CASSVQGPYGYTF. The CDR3 DNA sequence: TGTGCCAGCAGCGTGCAGGGACCTTATGGCTACACCTTC. This chain uses TRBV5-4 with TRBJ1-2, with D possibly being TRBD1 (5 bases). CDR3 length: 13 residues. The V end lost 4 bases, the J end lost 5 bases, and 12 bases lay between the germline ends. Per the germline V gene, CDR1 is SGHNT and CDR2 is YYREEE (reference sequence).

This sequence joins TRBV5-4 and TRBJ2-1, with D possibly TRBD2 on 6 matching bases. Trimming took off 0 bases at V and 8 bases at J, with 9 bases between the two ends. This CDR3 contains 13 residues. CDR1 and CDR2 (germline): SGHNT, YYREEE (reference sequence). CDR3 amino acids: CASSLDGGDEQFF. The CDR3, as DNA: TGTGCCAGCAGCTTGGACGGAGGGGATGAGCAGTTCTTC.

This clone has just a few counts. This rearrangement joins TRBV5-1 to TRBJ2-7; D ambiguous. The CDR3 totals 14 residues. Germline CDR1 is SGHRS and CDR2 is YFSETQ. Trimming removed 0 bases at V and 2 bases at J, with 9 bases between. The CDR3 sequence: CASSLEAVTYEQYF. The CDR3 DNA reads as TGCGCCAGCAGCTTGGAGGCAGTAACCTACGAGCAGTACTTC.

This clone was seen only once. This rearrangement joins TRBV27 to TRBJ2-1; TRBD2 matches at 11 bases. V lost 3 bases and J lost 9; bases outside the gene matches: 4. CDR3 length: 14 amino acids. CDR1 and CDR2 from the germline V gene are MNHEY and SMNVEV (reference sequence). The CDR3 is CASSFSGGVSEQFF. The CDR3 DNA reads as TGTGCCAGCAGTTTTAGCGGGGGGGTGAGTGAGCAGTTCTTC.

This chain links TRBV5-1 with TRBJ2-2, with D perhaps TRBD2 (6 bases). Germline CDR1 SGHRS, CDR2 YFSETQ. The CDR3 loop spans 15 amino acids. Trimming pared 7 bases from V and 2 bases from J, leaving 15 bases between. The CDR3 DNA follows: TGCGCCAGCGAGCCTGGGACTCACAACACCGGGGAGCTGTTTTTT. It encodes CASEPGTHNTGELFF.

The V gene is TRBV5-1, the J gene TRBJ2-7; D perhaps matches TRBD1 (5 bases). Germline V CDR1 and CDR2: SGHRS, YFSETQ. The CDR3 covers 14 residues. The V end was cut by 2 bases, the J end by 5 bases, with 14 bases between. CDR3 amino acids: CASSFRAMVHEQYF. CDR3 DNA: TGCGCCAGCAGCTTCAGGGCGATGGTACACGAGCAGTACTTC. The complete variable domain, with remaining parts taken from reference TRBV5-1 and TRBJ2-7, reads KAGVTQTPRYLIKTRGQQVTLSCSPISGHRSVSWYQQTPGQGLQFLFEYFSETQRNKGNFPGRFSGRQFSNSRSEMNVSTLELGDSALYLCASSFRAMVHEQYFGPGTRLTVT.

The rearrangement uses TRBV18 and TRBJ1-2; 9 bases fit TRBD1. The CDR3 runs 14 residues. Trimming cost V 3 bases and J 8 bases; bases outside gene matches: 7. Germline lookup yields CDR1 KGHSH and CDR2 LQKENI. The CDR3 here is CASSPDRGSRGYTF. Here the CDR3 DNA reads TGTGCCAGCTCACCGGACAGGGGATCTCGGGGCTACACCTTC.

The chain joins TRBV19 to TRBJ1-2; D possibly corresponds to TRBD1 (6 bases). The CDR3 has 15 residues. The germline CDR1 and CDR2 sequences are LNHDA and SQIVND (reference sequence). Trimming removed 2 bases from V and 2 bases from J, with 12 bases in between. CDR3 residues: CASSIWGRVNYGYTF. As DNA, the CDR3 is TGTGCCAGTAGTATATGGGGGCGAGTCAACTATGGCTACACCTTC.

The chain links TRBV2 to TRBJ1-4; D might be TRBD1 (6 bases). The germline V gene has CDR1 SNHLY and CDR2 FYNNEI. There are 15 residues in the CDR3. The V end lost 4 bases, the J end lost 7 bases, and 16 bases lay between the germline ends. CDR3 sequence (DNA): TGTGCCAGCAGTGGTTATCTGGGGGCAGTTGAAAAACTGTTTTTT. This translates into CASSGYLGAVEKLFF.

The chain uses TRBV6-6 and TRBJ1-2; weak D call: TRBD1 (6 bases). This CDR3 is built from 12 residues. Germline V lookup: CDR1 MNHNY, CDR2 SVGAGI (reference sequence). V was cut by 9 bases and J by 4 bases, with 12 bases left in between. The CDR3 region is CASTGQSYGYTF. CDR3 DNA sequence: TGTGCCAGTACAGGACAGAGCTATGGCTACACCTTC.

Here the CDR3 reads CASSLAPTGSRGTEAFF. As DNA, the CDR3 is TGTGCCAGCAGCTTAGCGCCGACAGGCAGTAGGGGCACTGAAGCTTTCTTT. This chain links TRBV13 with TRBJ1-1; a possible D gene is TRBD1 (6 bases). The ends were cut back, 1 base at V and 4 bases at J, with 19 bases in the middle. The CDR3 loop spans 17 amino acids. CDR1 is PRHDT and CDR2 is FYEKMQ in the germline V gene (reference sequence). Supplemented by reference TRBV13 and TRBJ1-1, the full variable domain reads AAGVIQSPRHLIKEKRETATLKCYPIPRHDTVYWYQQGPGQDPQFLISFYEKMQSDKGSIPDRFSAQQFSDYHSELNMSSLELGDSALYFCASSLAPTGSRGTEAFFGQGTRLTVV.

The CDR3 here is CASSLGGDTQYF. DNA of the CDR3: TGTGCCAGCAGCTTAGGGGGAGATACGCAGTATTTT. The chain couples TRBV11-3 to TRBJ2-3; D remains unclear. The V end lost 1 base, the J end lost 5 bases, and 4 bases lay between the germline ends. Germline V gene sequence: CDR1 SGHNT, CDR2 YENEEA. The CDR3 length is 12 residues.

This chain connects TRBV5-1 to TRBJ2-2; D remains ambiguous. CDR1 and CDR2 from the germline V gene are SGHRS and YFSETQ. The CDR3 consists of 12 residues. V was shortened by 2 bases and J by 6 bases, with 5 bases between the two germline ends. CDR3 in DNA: TGCGCCAGCAGCTTTATGGCCGGGGAGCTGTTTTTT. It is translated as CASSFMAGELFF. The full variable domain, completed using reference TRBV5-1 and TRBJ2-2, is KAGVTQTPRYLIKTRGQQVTLSCSPISGHRSVSWYQQTPGQGLQFLFEYFSETQRNKGNFPGRFSGRQFSNSRSEMNVSTLELGDSALYLCASSFMAGELFFGEGSRLTVL.